The entry that follows covers one T cell receptor beta chain sequence. The data were obtained in a study of patients and donors after allogeneic stem cell transplantation. TCRdb used MiXCR to reprocess the RT-PCR reads, holding one entry per CDR3 protein. The sample lists around 240,000 distinct CDR3 sequences, 13% to 15% occurring once. The material sequenced was blood, either unsorted or a sorted T cell fraction (not recorded which). The receptor was derived from a human donor who was either an allogeneic HSCT recipient or a stem cell or donor lymphocyte infusion donor (not recorded which). It is not recorded whose cells these are; they may come from a transplant donor.

The CDR3 reads CASSYDGLGYTF. The CDR3, as DNA: TGTGCCAGCAGTTACGACGGGCTCGGCTACACCTTC. The genes are TRBV6-6 and TRBJ1-2; D is undetermined. The V gene lost 2 bases and the J gene lost 8 bases, with 9 bases spanning the gap. The CDR3 has 12 residues. The germline V gene has CDR1 MNHNY and CDR2 SVGAGI (reference sequence).